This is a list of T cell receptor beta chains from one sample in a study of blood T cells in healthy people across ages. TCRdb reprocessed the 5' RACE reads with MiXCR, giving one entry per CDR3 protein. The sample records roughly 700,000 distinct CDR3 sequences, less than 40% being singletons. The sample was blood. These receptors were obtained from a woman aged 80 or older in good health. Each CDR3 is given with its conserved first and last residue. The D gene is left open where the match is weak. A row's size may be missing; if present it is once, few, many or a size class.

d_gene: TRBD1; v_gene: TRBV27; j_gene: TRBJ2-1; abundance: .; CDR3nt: TGTGCCAGCAGTTCTCAGGACAGGGAGAAGAACAATGAGCAGTTCTTC; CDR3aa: CASSSQDREKNNEQFF
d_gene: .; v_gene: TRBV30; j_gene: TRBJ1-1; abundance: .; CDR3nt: TGTGCCTGGGACTGGGGCTTCGGTACTGAAGCTTTCTTT; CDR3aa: CAWDWGFGTEAFF
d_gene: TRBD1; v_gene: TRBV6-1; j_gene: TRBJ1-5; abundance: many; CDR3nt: TGTGCCAGCAGTCGGACAGGGGATCCCCAGCCCCAGCATTTT; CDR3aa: CASSRTGDPQPQHF
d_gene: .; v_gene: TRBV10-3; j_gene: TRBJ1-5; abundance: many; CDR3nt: TGTGCCATCAGTCCGGGCGTAAATCAGCCCCAGCATTTT; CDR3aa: CAISPGVNQPQHF
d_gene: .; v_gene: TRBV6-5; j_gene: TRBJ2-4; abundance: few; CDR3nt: TGTGCCAGCAAGCTCAGGGTATCGGACATTCAGTACTTC; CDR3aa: CASKLRVSDIQYF
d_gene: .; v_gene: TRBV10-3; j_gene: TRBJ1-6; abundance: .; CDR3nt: TGTGCCATCAGAGACGACAGACGGGATTCACCCCTCCACTTT; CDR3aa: CAIRDDRRDSPLHF
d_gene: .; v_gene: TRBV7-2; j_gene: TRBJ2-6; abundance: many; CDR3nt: TGTGCCAGCAGCCCCCCTGGGGCCAACGTCCGGACTTTC; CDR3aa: CASSPPGANVRTF
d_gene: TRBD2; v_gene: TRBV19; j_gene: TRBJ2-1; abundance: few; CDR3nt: TGTGCCAGTAGGACTAGCGGGGGCCCGAGCGGAAACTCCTACAATGAGCAGTTCTTC; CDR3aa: CASRTSGGPSGNSYNEQFF
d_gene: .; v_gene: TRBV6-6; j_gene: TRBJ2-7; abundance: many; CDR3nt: TGTGCCAGCTGCGACCAGGGTAGGGGATACGAGCAGTACTTC; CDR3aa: CASCDQGRGYEQYF
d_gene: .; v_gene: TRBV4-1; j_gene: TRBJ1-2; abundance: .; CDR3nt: TGCGCCAGCAGCCAAGATTTATTAATTGGCTACACCTTC; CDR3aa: CASSQDLLIGYTF
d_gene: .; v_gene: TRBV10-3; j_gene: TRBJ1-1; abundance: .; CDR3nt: TGTGCCGTCAACGTACAGGAGGAGAGTACTGAAGCTTTCTTT; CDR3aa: CAVNVQEESTEAFF
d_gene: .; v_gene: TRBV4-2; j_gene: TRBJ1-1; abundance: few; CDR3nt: TGTGCCAGCAGCCAAGATCCAGAGAACACTGAAGCTTTCTTT; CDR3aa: CASSQDPENTEAFF
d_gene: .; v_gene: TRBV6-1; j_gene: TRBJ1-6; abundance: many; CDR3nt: TGTGCCAGCGCGGACGGGAGCTCCTATAATTCACCCCTCCACTTT; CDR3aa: CASADGSSYNSPLHF
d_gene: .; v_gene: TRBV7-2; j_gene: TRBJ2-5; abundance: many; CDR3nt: TGTGCCAGCAGTATTGCGGGCTCACAAGGTGGGGAGACCCAGTACTTC; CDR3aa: CASSIAGSQGGETQYF
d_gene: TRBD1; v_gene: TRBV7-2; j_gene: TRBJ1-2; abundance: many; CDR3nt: TGTGCCAGCAGCAAGGACAGGTTAAAGGGTGGCTACACCTTC; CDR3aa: CASSKDRLKGGYTF
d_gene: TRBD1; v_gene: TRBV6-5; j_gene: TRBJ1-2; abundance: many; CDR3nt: TGTGCCAGCAGTAACGCCGACAGGGTCCTTTCGAGCTACACCTTC; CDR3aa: CASSNADRVLSSYTF